This note documents a single T cell receptor (beta chain) sequence. The antigen is not known. The data belong to a study of T cell responses to AZD1222 COVID-19 vaccine. About the study: Second doses at about 4 or about 12 weeks were pooled.

Overall study results and limits: Repertoire sampling was restricted to post-peak T cell response timepoints. Close to half of all spike-specific TCRs reportedly target regions of the variants that are unmutated.

The assay was immunoSEQ multiplex PCR, and TCRdb's table has in-frame clones only and misses some. Of over 75,000 clones detected, about nine tenths appear once; the ten largest clones hold about 3%. J was trimmed by 5 bases and V by 0 bases; bases with no gene match: 14. Germline values: CDR1 SGHRS, CDR2 YFSETQ. The CDR3 consists of 18 residues. The sample in question was peripheral blood, obtained on day 0 of AZD1222 vaccination. This sequence was found in an adult in good health. The gene calls are TRBV5-1 and TRBJ1-1, with 9 bases identical to TRBD1. Here the CDR3 DNA reads TGCGCCAGCAGCTTGGCCGGTTTAGGCGGACAGGGGTTAACTGAAGCTTTCTTT. It translates to CASSLAGLGGQGLTEAFF.